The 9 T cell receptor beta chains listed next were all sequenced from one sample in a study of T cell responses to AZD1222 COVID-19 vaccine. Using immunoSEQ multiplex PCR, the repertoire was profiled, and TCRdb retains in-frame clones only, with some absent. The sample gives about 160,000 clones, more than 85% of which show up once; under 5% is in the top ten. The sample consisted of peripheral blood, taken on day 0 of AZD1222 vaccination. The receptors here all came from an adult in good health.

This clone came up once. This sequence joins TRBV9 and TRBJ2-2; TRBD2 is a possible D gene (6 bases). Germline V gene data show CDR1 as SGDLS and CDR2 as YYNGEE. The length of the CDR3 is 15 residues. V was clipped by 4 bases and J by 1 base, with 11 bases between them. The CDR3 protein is CASSPLGGNTGELFF. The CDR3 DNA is TGTGCCAGCAGCCCCCTCGGGGGGAACACCGGGGAGCTGTTTTTT.

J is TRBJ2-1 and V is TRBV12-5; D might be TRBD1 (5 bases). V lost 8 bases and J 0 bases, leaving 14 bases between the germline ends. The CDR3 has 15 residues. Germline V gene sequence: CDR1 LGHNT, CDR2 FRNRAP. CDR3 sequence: CASSGHLSSYNEQFF. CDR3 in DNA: TGTGCTAGTTCCGGACACCTTTCCTCCTACAATGAGCAGTTCTTC.

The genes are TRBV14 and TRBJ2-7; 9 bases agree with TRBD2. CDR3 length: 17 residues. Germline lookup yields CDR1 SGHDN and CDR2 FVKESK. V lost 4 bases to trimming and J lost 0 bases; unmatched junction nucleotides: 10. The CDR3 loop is CASSRFHRLADSYEQYF. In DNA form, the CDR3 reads TGTGCCAGCAGCCGATTCCACAGACTAGCGGACTCCTACGAGCAGTACTTC.

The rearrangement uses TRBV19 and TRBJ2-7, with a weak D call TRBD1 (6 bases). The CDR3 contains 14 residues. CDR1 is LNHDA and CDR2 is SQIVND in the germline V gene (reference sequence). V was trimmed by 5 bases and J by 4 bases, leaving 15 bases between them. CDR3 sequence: CASSPPYRAYEQYF. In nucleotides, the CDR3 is TGTGCCAGTAGTCCCCCCTACAGGGCGTACGAGCAGTACTTC.

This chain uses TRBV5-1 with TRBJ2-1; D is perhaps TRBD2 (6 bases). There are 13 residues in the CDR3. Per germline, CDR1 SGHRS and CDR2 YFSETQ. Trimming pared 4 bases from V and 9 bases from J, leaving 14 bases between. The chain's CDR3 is CASSLDAGGEQFF. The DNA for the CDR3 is TGCGCCAGCAGCCTGGACGCCGGGGGTGAGCAGTTCTTC.

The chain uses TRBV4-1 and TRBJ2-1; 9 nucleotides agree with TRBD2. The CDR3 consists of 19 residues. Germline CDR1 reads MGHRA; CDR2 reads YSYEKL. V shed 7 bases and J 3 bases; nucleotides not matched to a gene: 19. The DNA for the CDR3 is TGCGCCAGCACCTCAGGGCCAGCGGGAGGCCCTAATATCTACAATGAGCAGTTCTTC. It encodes CASTSGPAGGPNIYNEQFF.

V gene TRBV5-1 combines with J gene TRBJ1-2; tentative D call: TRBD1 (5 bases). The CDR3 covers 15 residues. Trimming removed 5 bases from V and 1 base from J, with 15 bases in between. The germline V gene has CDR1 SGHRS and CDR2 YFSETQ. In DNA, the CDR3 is TGCGCCAGCAGGCGCGACGGGGGGAATAACTATGGCTACACCTTC. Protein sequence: CASRRDGGNNYGYTF.

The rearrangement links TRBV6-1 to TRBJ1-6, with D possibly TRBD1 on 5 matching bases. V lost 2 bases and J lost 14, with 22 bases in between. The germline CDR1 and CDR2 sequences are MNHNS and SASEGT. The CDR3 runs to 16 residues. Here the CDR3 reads CASSEIWDAGGLALHF. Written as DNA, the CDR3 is TGTGCCAGCAGTGAAATCTGGGACGCCGGAGGATTAGCCCTCCACTTT.

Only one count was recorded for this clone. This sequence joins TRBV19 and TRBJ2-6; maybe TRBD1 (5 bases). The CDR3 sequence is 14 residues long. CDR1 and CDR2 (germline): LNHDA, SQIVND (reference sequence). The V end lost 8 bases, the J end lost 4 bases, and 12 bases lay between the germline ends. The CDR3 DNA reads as TGTGCCAGTTTCTCAGGGTCCGGGGCCAACGTCCTGACTTTC. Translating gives CASFSGSGANVLTF. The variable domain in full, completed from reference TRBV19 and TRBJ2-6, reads DGGITQSPKYLFRKEGQNVTLSCEQNLNHDAMYWYRQDPGQGLRLIYYSQIVNDFQKGDIAEGYSVSREKKESFPLTVTSAQKNPTAFYLCASFSGSGANVLTFGAGSRLTVL.